Each of the 32 T cell receptor beta chains below was sequenced from the same sample in a study of CD8 T cells in Susac syndrome. With random hexamers, about 0.5 to 1 ug RNA was reverse transcribed. TCRdb re-derived calls from the immunoSEQ multiplex PCR reads in MiXCR, one entry per CDR3 protein. Of about 150,000 distinct CDR3 sequences in the sample, about 94% were seen once. Sequencing used CD8+ T cells from PBMCs. The receptors here all came from a human donor with multiple sclerosis.

V and J are TRBV2 and TRBJ1-2; D gene unclear. Trimming stripped 1 base from V and 7 bases from J, with 7 bases between. The germline gives CDR1 SNHLY, CDR2 FYNNEI. The CDR3 has 12 residues. CDR3 residues: CASSEERPGYTF. CDR3 nucleotides: TGTGCCAGCAGTGAAGAACGGCCTGGCTACACCTTC.

This sequence joins TRBV11-2 and TRBJ2-1; D gene unclear. V was trimmed by 2 bases and J by 15 bases, leaving 11 bases between them. Looked up from germline, CDR1 is SGHAT and CDR2 is FQNNGV. There are 11 residues in the CDR3. Written as DNA, the CDR3 is TGTGCCAGCAGCTTATTAGGGTATCCGTTCTTC. It is translated as CASSLLGYPFF. The full variable domain, with the rest looked up from reference TRBV11-2 and TRBJ2-1, is EAGVAQSPRYKIIEKRQSVAFWCNPISGHATLYWYQQILGQGPKLLIQFQNNGVVDDSQLPKDRFSAERLKGVDSTLKIQPAKLEDSAVYLCASSLLGYPFFGPGTRLTVL.

V and J are TRBV20-1 and TRBJ2-3; 10 nucleotides match TRBD1. The germline CDR1 and CDR2 sequences are DFQATT and SNEGSKA (reference sequence). The CDR3 runs 15 residues. Trimming took 4 bases from V and 2 from J; bases not matched to a gene: 6. The CDR3 loop is CSATGQGLYTDTQYF. The CDR3 DNA reads TGCAGTGCTACGGGACAGGGGCTATACACAGATACGCAGTATTTT.

This rearrangement joins TRBV20-1 to TRBJ1-2, with unresolved D. Germline V gives CDR1 DFQATT, CDR2 SNEGSKA (reference sequence). The CDR3 loop spans 12 amino acids. V was clipped by 6 bases and J by 5 bases, with 13 bases between them. The CDR3 loop is CSAKWSDYGYTF. The CDR3 coding sequence is TGCAGTGCCAAATGGTCCGATTATGGCTACACCTTC.

V and J are TRBV4-3 and TRBJ2-7; 9 nucleotides line up with TRBD1. CDR1 is LGHNA and CDR2 is YSLEER in the germline V gene. The V and J ends lost 4 bases and 1 base, in that order; junction bases with no gene match: 5. The CDR3 loop spans 15 amino acids. The CDR3 DNA reads TGCGCCAGCAGCCCTGAAGACAGGGGGTCCTACGAGCAGTACTTC. Protein: CASSPEDRGSYEQYF.

CDR3 in DNA: TGTGCCAGCACGATTGACGCGAGCTCCTACGAGCAGTACTTC. Its translation: CASTIDASSYEQYF. The chain couples TRBV13 to TRBJ2-7, with unresolved D. Looked up from germline, CDR1 is PRHDT and CDR2 is FYEKMQ (reference sequence). This CDR3 is built from 14 residues. Deletions cut 7 bases from V and 0 bases from J, with 13 bases between.

The chain carries TRBV29-1 and TRBJ1-3; the D is unclear. The germline CDR1 and CDR2 sequences are SQVTM and ANQGSEA. The CDR3 totals 13 residues. The ends were cut back, 4 bases at V and 0 bases at J, with 7 bases in the middle. This CDR3 reads CSVVGISGNTIYF. The DNA for the CDR3 is TGCAGCGTTGTCGGCATCTCTGGAAACACCATATATTTT.

DNA of the CDR3: TGCAGTGCTAGGAACGGGGGACAAGGCAATGAGCAGTTCTTC. Amino acids: CSARNGGQGNEQFF. The V call is TRBV20-1, the J call TRBJ2-1, with D tentatively TRBD1 or TRBD2 (6 bases each). With 3 bases removed from V and 6 bases from J, the gap between germline ends came to 15 bases. The CDR3 covers 14 residues. Germline V lookup: CDR1 DFQATT, CDR2 SNEGSKA (reference sequence).

The genes are TRBV14 and TRBJ1-1; D is undetermined. The germline V gene encodes CDR1 SGHDN and CDR2 FVKESK. The CDR3 is 17 amino acids. Trimming removed 0 bases from V and 0 bases from J, with 14 bases in between. Here the CDR3 DNA reads TGTGCCAGCAGCCAAGAGGGTGAGGGTATTGTGAACACTGAAGCTTTCTTT. It specifies CASSQEGEGIVNTEAFF.

This clonotype has more than one count but fewer than ten. CDR3 DNA sequence: TGTGCCAGCAGCTCTACAGGGACCGGGGAGCTGTTTTTT. The encoded protein is CASSSTGTGELFF. V gene TRBV12-3 or TRBV12-4 combines with J gene TRBJ2-2; TRBD1 might be the D (6 bases). The CDR3 spans 13 residues. Trimming left V 6 bases short and J 5 bases short, with 10 bases between.

The V call is TRBV9, the J call TRBJ2-1; D is ambiguous. Germline CDR1 SGDLS, CDR2 YYNGEE. The V end lost 3 bases, the J end lost 8 bases, and 6 bases lay between the germline ends. The CDR3 contains 11 residues. The CDR3 sequence: CASSALHEQFF. CDR3 DNA: TGTGCCAGCAGCGCTCTACATGAGCAGTTCTTC. The whole variable domain, filled in from reference TRBV9 and TRBJ2-1, reads DSGVTQTPKHLITATGQRVTLRCSPRSGDLSVYWYQQSLDQGLQFLIQYYNGEERAKGNILERFSAQQFPDLHSELNLSSLELGDSALYFCASSALHEQFFGPGTRLTVL.

The CDR3 nucleotides are TGTGCCAGCAGCCAGACCTTGGGCCAAGGGAAGTACTTC. Translation gives CASSQTLGQGKYF. The chain couples TRBV4-2 to TRBJ2-7, with D unclear. Germline CDR1 is LGHNA and CDR2 is YNFKEQ. This CDR3 contains 13 residues. V lost 3 bases and J lost 11, with 17 bases in between.

The CDR3 nucleotides are TGCAGCGTTGAAGGAACAGGGCAAGGGGAGCAGTACTTC. Amino acids: CSVEGTGQGEQYF. This chain links TRBV29-1 with TRBJ2-7, with D tentatively TRBD1 (6 bases). Trimming removed 1 base at V and 7 bases at J, with 14 bases between. The CDR3 runs to 13 residues. Germline CDR1 is SQVTM and CDR2 is ANQGSEA.

The gene calls are TRBV11-2 and TRBJ2-7; tentatively, D is TRBD2 (6 bases). The germline CDR1 and CDR2 sequences are SGHAT and FQNNGV. The CDR3 contains 14 residues. Trimming removed 0 bases from V and 7 bases from J, with 13 bases in between. The CDR3 loop reads CASSLDRGTLEQYF. CDR3 sequence (DNA): TGTGCCAGCAGCTTAGACCGGGGGACCTTGGAGCAGTACTTC.

The chain recombines TRBV5-1 with TRBJ1-6, with D perhaps matching TRBD1 (5 bases). This CDR3 is 14 amino acids long. CDR1 SGHRS and CDR2 YFSETQ come from the germline V gene. V lost 3 bases and J lost 5, with 9 bases in between. The CDR3 sequence is CASSWDPNNSPLHF. As DNA, the CDR3 is TGCGCCAGCAGCTGGGACCCTAATAATTCACCCCTCCACTTT.

This chain joins TRBV13 and TRBJ2-7; unclear D gene. The CDR3 covers 15 residues. V gave up 2 bases and J gave up 0 bases, with 11 bases separating them. The germline V gene encodes CDR1 PRHDT and CDR2 FYEKMQ (reference sequence). The CDR3 here is CASSLYPGSSYEQYF. CDR3 in DNA: TGTGCCAGCAGCTTATATCCAGGAAGCTCCTACGAGCAGTACTTC.

The V call is TRBV20-1, the J call TRBJ1-1; no definite D call. V lost 3 bases, J lost 4 bases, and 6 bases lay in between. Per germline, CDR1 DFQATT and CDR2 SNEGSKA (reference sequence). This CDR3 is built from 11 residues. The CDR3 bases are TGCAGTGCTAGGGTGAGCACTGAAGCTTTCTTT. Protein: CSARVSTEAFF.

The chain links TRBV12-3 or TRBV12-4 to TRBJ2-4; TRBD1 is a possible D gene (5 bases). V lost 3 bases and J 3 bases, leaving 9 bases between the germline ends. This CDR3 is 14 amino acids long. The CDR3 here is CASSFGRVKNIQYF. CDR3 DNA: TGTGCCAGCAGTTTCGGCAGGGTCAAAAACATTCAGTACTTC.

CDR3 DNA sequence: TGTGCCTGGAGTTCCGGAAGAGCTTCGAACACTGAAGCTTTCTTT. Translation: CAWSSGRASNTEAFF. The V and J genes are TRBV30 and TRBJ1-1, with D unresolved. Trimming took 2 bases from V and 1 from J, leaving 14 bases between them. This CDR3 comprises 15 residues. CDR1 and CDR2 (germline): GTSNPN, SVGIG (reference sequence).

This clonotype showed up just once. The chain joins TRBV2 to TRBJ2-1; the match to TRBD1 covers 8 bases. V lost 6 bases and J lost 0; bases outside the gene matches: 19. This CDR3 has 20 amino acids. Germline CDR1 and CDR2: SNHLY and FYNNEI. The CDR3 bases are TGTGCCAGCAGGGCTCGGGACAGGACAAAACGGGGGAGCTCCTACAATGAGCAGTTCTTC. Residues: CASRARDRTKRGSSYNEQFF.

The chain carries TRBV7-9 and TRBJ2-1, with D maybe TRBD2 (5 bases). The germline V gene encodes CDR1 SEHNR and CDR2 FQNEAQ (reference sequence). V dropped 1 base and J dropped 11 bases, with 21 bases sitting between them. The CDR3 has 16 residues. The CDR3 nucleotides read TGTGCCAGCAGCTTAGTTGTCGGGAAATACCCAACCCAGCAGTTCTTC. It specifies CASSLVVGKYPTQQFF.

The count of this clonotype is one. V usage is TRBV3-1 and J usage is TRBJ1-1, with D uncertain. The germline V and J ends were trimmed by 0 bases and 2 bases, with 10 bases remaining between them. The CDR3 contains 15 residues. Germline V CDR1 and CDR2: LGHDT, YNNKEL (reference sequence). As DNA, the CDR3 is TGTGCCAGCAGCCAAGATAGGTACATCAACACTGAAGCTTTCTTT. Its translation is CASSQDRYINTEAFF. The full variable domain, completed using reference TRBV3-1 and TRBJ1-1, is DTAVSQTPKYLVTQMGNDKSIKCEQNLGHDTMYWYKQDSKKFLKIMFSYNNKELIINETVPNRFSPKSPDKAHLNLHINSLELGDSAVYFCASSQDRYINTEAFFGQGTRLTVV.

The chain uses TRBV29-1 and TRBJ1-1, with 10 bases fitting TRBD1. From germline, CDR1 is SQVTM and CDR2 ANQGSEA. This CDR3 is built from 12 residues. Trimming removed 7 bases from V and 4 bases from J; junction bases left unmatched: 3. CDR3 in DNA: TGCAGCGGGGACAGGGGAGTCACTGAAGCTTTCTTT. This codes for CSGDRGVTEAFF.

The chain combines TRBV15 with TRBJ1-2, with D uncertain. Trimming removed 8 bases from V and 2 bases from J, with 12 bases in between. This CDR3 has 13 amino acids. CDR1 and CDR2 from the germline V gene are LNHNV and YYDKDF (reference sequence). DNA of the CDR3: TGTGCCACCTCCGGTCCGCTCAACTATGGCTACACCTTC. This encodes CATSGPLNYGYTF.

V and J are TRBV5-4 and TRBJ2-7, with D perhaps matching TRBD1 (5 bases). Germline CDR1 reads SGHNT; CDR2 reads YYREEE (reference sequence). Trimming pared 4 bases from V and 0 bases from J, leaving 20 bases between. This CDR3 is built from 17 residues. The CDR3 reads CASSPIPRPDSSYEQYF. CDR3 sequence (DNA): TGTGCCAGCAGCCCTATTCCTAGACCCGACAGCTCCTACGAGCAGTACTTC. Full variable domain (missing parts from reference TRBV5-4 and TRBJ2-7): ETGVTQSPTHLIKTRGQQVTLRCSSQSGHNTVSWYQQALGQGPQFIFQYYREEENGRGNFPPRFSGLQFPNYSSELNVNALELDDSALYLCASSPIPRPDSSYEQYFGPGTRLTVT.

J is TRBJ1-1 and V is TRBV7-9; D unclear. The CDR3 spans 15 residues. Germline V lookup: CDR1 SEHNR, CDR2 FQNEAQ (reference sequence). V gave up 2 bases and J gave up 3 bases, with 13 bases separating them. The CDR3 DNA follows: TGTGCCAGCAGCTTAAGAGGGATCCGGGACACTGAAGCTTTCTTT. Its protein product is CASSLRGIRDTEAFF. The full variable domain, with the rest looked up from reference TRBV7-9 and TRBJ1-1, is DTGVSQNPRHKITKRGQNVTFRCDPISEHNRLYWYRQTLGQGPEFLTYFQNEAQLEKSRLLSDRFSAERPKGSFSTLEIQRTEQGDSAMYLCASSLRGIRDTEAFFGQGTRLTVV.

The DNA for the CDR3 is TGTGCCAGCCAGCGGGACGGACAGGGTAGCTATGGCTACACCTTC. Its protein product is CASQRDGQGSYGYTF. V is TRBV7-9 and J is TRBJ1-2, with 8 bases matching TRBD1. The CDR3 has 15 amino acids. V lost 8 bases to trimming and J lost 4 bases; unmatched junction nucleotides: 12. The germline V gene has CDR1 SEHNR and CDR2 FQNEAQ (reference sequence).

The chain links TRBV12-5 to TRBJ1-5, with D uncertain. CDR1 LGHNT and CDR2 FRNRAP come from the germline V gene. The CDR3 contains 13 residues. The CDR3 is CASQEDSNQPQHF. CDR3 nucleotide sequence: TGTGCCTCTCAGGAGGATAGCAATCAGCCCCAGCATTTT.

The genes are TRBV27 and TRBJ1-1; possibly TRBD1 for D (5 bases). V dropped 3 bases and J dropped 2 bases, with 16 bases sitting between them. The V gene's germline CDR1 is MNHEY and CDR2 SMNVEV (reference sequence). This CDR3 spans 16 amino acids. The CDR3 DNA reads TGTGCCAGCAGTTTTATCCGGGGGGGGGAAAACACTGAAGCTTTCTTT. This codes for CASSFIRGGENTEAFF.

The rearrangement links TRBV18 to TRBJ2-7, with a possible D match to TRBD1 (6 bases). Germline CDR1 reads KGHSH; CDR2 reads LQKENI. V was clipped by 3 bases and J by 2 bases, with 17 bases between them. This CDR3 is built from 16 residues. The CDR3 spells CASSPDSNPTPYEQYF. The CDR3 DNA is TGTGCCAGCTCACCGGACAGTAACCCTACACCCTACGAGCAGTACTTC.

The J gene is TRBJ2-7, the V gene TRBV30; weak D call: TRBD2 (7 bases). The germline CDR1 and CDR2 sequences are GTSNPN and SVGIG (reference sequence). Deletions cut 8 bases from V and 3 bases from J, with 17 bases between. CDR3 length equals 13 residues. The CDR3 loop reads CAVRGGERYEQYF. CDR3 in DNA: TGTGCCGTCAGGGGAGGGGAGCGCTACGAGCAGTACTTC.

This clonotype was counted a single time. V usage is TRBV9 and J usage is TRBJ2-1; 13 bases agree with TRBD2. Per the germline V gene, CDR1 is SGDLS and CDR2 is YYNGEE. V lost 4 bases and J lost 5; bases outside the gene matches: 6. This CDR3 region has 16 residues. CDR3: CASSLSGTSGDNEQFF. CDR3 nucleotide sequence: TGTGCCAGCAGCCTTTCCGGGACTAGCGGGGACAATGAGCAGTTCTTC.